This T cell receptor (beta chain) derives from a study of OX40 agonist ivuxolimab in advanced cancers. Describing the broader study: The costimulatory receptor OX40 (CD134) was targeted by ivuxolimab, a fully human IgG2 agonistic monoclonal antibody. Intravenous ivuxolimab was administered to patients every 2 weeks at six dose levels: 0.01, 0.1, 0.3, 1.5, 3 and 10 mg/kg. Of the approximately 53 patients in dose escalation, about 20 had hepatocellular carcinoma, some 15 had melanoma, 9 had renal cell carcinoma and 9 had head and neck cancer. In the dose-escalation cohort, approximately 82% of patients were male, and the mean age was roughly 60 years, with a range of about 23 to 80. Prior anti-PD-1, anti-PD-L1 or anti-CTLA-4 therapy was permitted, and checkpoint inhibitors had been received by about 44% of dose-escalation patients. Three dose-escalation patients achieved partial responses, one with hepatocellular carcinoma and two with cutaneous melanoma. Peripheral TCRbeta sequencing was intended to test whether TCR sequence diversity was altered and clonal T-cell expansion was caused by ivuxolimab. The paper covers the monotherapy dose-escalation part of the phase I ivuxolimab trial, which included N ≈ 50 patients. Overall study results and their limits: Low levels of normalized T-cell clonal expansion were also seen in some nonresponding patients. At doses of 0.1 to 3.0 mg/kg, clonal expansion of both CD4+ and CD8+ T cells in blood was seen between baseline and week 6. In the 0.1-3.0 mg/kg groups, partial responders had among the lowest normalized peripheral clonal expansion, particularly in CD8+ T cells. After ivuxolimab, expanded clones were on average more numerous among CD8+ T cells than among CD4+ T cells. Which antigens the clonally expanded peripheral T cells were specific for was not determined.

To note about this clone: The specificity of this receptor is unknown. Base-call qualities are not available, and no considerably larger clone is one nucleotide away.

Genomic DNA was extracted from sorted cells for sequencing of the TCRbeta CDR3 region. The immunoSEQ Assay was used for sequencing of TCRbeta CDR3 regions. TCRdb retrieved this table from immuneACCESS and kept in-frame rearrangements only. Not all clones are present; in checked studies, unresolved V genes account for under half, and no reason is known for the remainder. This sample gives 77,000 or so clones in total; under 85% of them show up just once. The leading ten clones occupy 0.5% to 0.65% of the sample. Patients with a history of autoimmune disease or receiving systemic immunosuppression were excluded from the trial. Peripheral blood for TCR sequencing was drawn from every dose cohort at baseline, at cycle 4 day 1 and at cycle 7 day 1. Samples came from an open-label, multicenter, first-in-human phase I dose-escalation trial of ivuxolimab. Adults with locally advanced or metastatic head and neck squamous cell, hepatocellular, melanoma or renal cell carcinoma were enrolled in the trial. CD4+ and CD8+ T cells were sorted separately from peripheral blood before TCR sequencing.

Via the germline V gene, CDR1 is KGHSH and CDR2 LQKENI. After removal of 3 bases from V and 0 bases from J, the junction retains 3 bases not matched to a gene. Including the terminal cysteine and phenylalanine, the CDR3 comprises 17 residues. Only the CDR3 DNA stays, 51 bases, in frame from base 1. The V and J segments used are TRBV18 and TRBJ2-7, and 15 junctional nucleotides match TRBD2. This sequence was found in an adult with an advanced solid tumor such as melanoma, head and neck, liver or kidney cancer. Source: CD4+ or CD8+ T cells sorted from blood, taken in a trial of the OX40 agonist ivuxolimab. The DNA sequence follows: TGTGCCAGCTCACCGGGGACTAGCGGGAGGAGCTCCTACGAGCAGTACTTC. It translates as CASSPGTSGRSSYEQYF. Supplemented by the reference TRBV18 and TRBJ2-7 proteins around the CDR3, the complete variable domain is NAGVMQNPRHLVRRRGQEARLRCSPMKGHSHVYWYRQLPEEGLKFMVYLQKENIIDESGMPKERFSAEFPKEGPSILRIQQVVRGDSAAYFCASSPGTSGRSSYEQYFGPGTRLTVT.